In its sample, the clone carrying this T cell receptor (beta chain) was seen many times. RNA transcripts served as the template for amplifying TCR beta CDR3 regions. HTBI primers were the set used in a first-round RT-PCR of the TCR CDR3. TCRdb reanalysed the multiplex PCR reads using MiXCR and keeps one entry per CDR3 protein. The sample gives approximately 640,000 distinct CDR3 sequences, roughly a sixth of which show up once; roughly a sixth is in the top ten. This sample is drawn from a study of T cells in Graves' hyperthyroidism and ophthalmopathy. The CDR3 has 15 residues. CDR1 is SEHNR, CDR2 FQNEAQ, per germline (reference sequence). V lost 5 bases, J lost 8 bases, and 16 bases lay in between.

The rearrangement joins TRBV7-9 to TRBJ1-6; tentative D call: TRBD1 (6 bases). The specimen sequenced was blood. This clonotype was sampled from a man aged 45 to 65 with Graves' hyperthyroidism. This CDR3 reads CASSVTGAQYSPLHF. CDR3 DNA: TGTGCCAGCAGCGTCACGGGGGCCCAATATTCACCCCTCCACTTT.